The rows below give T cell receptor beta chains drawn from one sample of a study of shared clonotypes between healthy human individuals. Here immunoSEQ multiplex PCR was the method, and the copy in TCRdb shows in-frame clones only, minus some. The table shows roughly 2,000,000 clones, with roughly 95% occurring only once. The sequencing input was naive CD8+ T cells sorted from blood. All receptors come from a young man in good health. Both conserved end residues are part of each CDR3. Each record gives: D gene, V gene, J gene, clone size, CDR3 protein, CDR3 DNA. The D gene is left open where the match is weak. Clone size, where shown, is once, few, many, or a class for clones that have expanded.

TRBD2	TRBV7-6	TRBJ2-7	.	CASSLDSSGGARYEQYF	TGTGCCAGCAGCTTAGACTCTAGCGGGGGGGCACGTTACGAGCAGTACTTC
.	TRBV13	TRBJ2-1	.	CASSLAVRPDEQFF	TGTGCCAGCAGCTTAGCGGTCCGCCCGGATGAGCAGTTCTTC
TRBD1	TRBV28	TRBJ2-3	.	CASSPQGARIEDTQYF	TGTGCCAGCAGTCCTCAGGGGGCCCGTATAGAGGATACGCAGTATTTT
.	TRBV5-1	TRBJ2-5	.	CASSLEGREETQYF	TGCGCCAGCAGCTTGGAGGGCAGGGAAGAGACCCAGTACTTC
TRBD1	TRBV29-1	TRBJ2-7	.	CSVEGPGQGPYEQYF	TGCAGCGTTGAGGGACCGGGACAGGGACCCTACGAGCAGTACTTC
.	TRBV6-5	TRBJ2-7	once	CASSYGGHDEQYF	TGTGCCAGCAGTTACGGAGGGCACGACGAGCAGTACTTC
TRBD1	TRBV5-1	TRBJ1-2	.	CASGRTGGDGYTF	TGCGCCAGCGGGAGGACAGGTGGGGATGGCTACACCTTC
TRBD1	TRBV14	TRBJ1-2	.	CASSQLHRGPYGYTF	TGTGCCAGCAGCCAACTCCACAGGGGCCCCTATGGCTACACCTTC
TRBD2	TRBV2	TRBJ2-5	.	CASSELSGGPQETQYF	TGTGCCAGCAGTGAATTAAGCGGGGGGCCGCAAGAGACCCAGTACTTC
TRBD1	TRBV15	TRBJ2-2	.	CATSRDIVLGQGSPNTGELFF	TGTGCCACCAGCAGAGATATCGTCCTCGGACAGGGATCGCCGAACACCGGGGAGCTGTTTTTT
.	TRBV27	TRBJ1-2	few	CASSPDPNYGYTF	TGTGCCAGCAGCCCAGACCCCAACTATGGCTACACCTTC
.	TRBV5-6	TRBJ2-3	.	CASSLELARRTDTQYF	TGTGCCAGCAGCTTGGAGCTAGCCAGGAGAACAGATACGCAGTATTTT
TRBD2	TRBV29-1	TRBJ2-7	.	CSVESGEAYEQYF	TGCAGCGTTGAAAGCGGGGAAGCCTACGAGCAGTACTTC
.	TRBV4-3	TRBJ1-1	.	CASSQDDSNTEAFF	TGCGCCAGCAGCCAAGACGACAGCAACACTGAAGCTTTCTTT
.	TRBV6-4	TRBJ2-1	once	CAPLETCSYNEQFF	TGTGCCCCTCTTGAGACCTGCTCCTACAATGAGCAGTTCTTC
TRBD1	TRBV19	TRBJ1-2	once	CASSITPTGADGYTF	TGTGCCAGTAGTATCACGCCGACAGGGGCGGATGGCTACACCTTC
TRBD2	TRBV11-2	TRBJ2-1	.	CASSGAGGPLYNEQFF	TGTGCCAGCAGCGGGGCGGGAGGGCCCCTCTACAATGAGCAGTTCTTC
.	TRBV19	TRBJ2-1	.	CATSKGQGGSNYNEQFF	TGTGCCACCTCTAAAGGGCAGGGGGGATCAAACTACAATGAGCAGTTCTTC
.	TRBV2	TRBJ2-7	.	CASQASYEQYF	TGTGCCAGCCAGGCCTCCTACGAGCAGTACTTC
.	TRBV15	TRBJ2-3	.	CATSTEGFRTDTQYF	TGTGCCACCAGCACGGAGGGGTTTCGGACAGATACGCAGTATTTT
.	TRBV6-1	TRBJ1-1	once	CASSEEGVNTEAFF	TGTGCCAGCAGTGAAGAGGGGGTGAACACTGAAGCTTTCTTT
.	TRBV9	TRBJ2-1	.	CASSVEYEQFF	TGTGCCAGCAGCGTAGAGTATGAGCAGTTCTTC
.	TRBV25-1	TRBJ1-4	few	CASSEGEKLFF	TGTGCCAGCAGTGAAGGTGAAAAACTGTTTTTT
.	TRBV9	TRBJ2-5	.	CASSVAGEETQYF	TGTGCCAGCAGCGTAGCTGGAGAAGAGACCCAGTACTTC
.	TRBV11-2	TRBJ1-5	few	CASSLAVGQPQHF	TGTGCCAGCAGCTTGGCGGTCGGCCAGCCCCAGCATTTT
.	TRBV29-1	TRBJ2-7	.	CSTRDTSYEQYF	TGCAGCACCCGGGACACTTCCTACGAGCAGTACTTC
.	TRBV29-1	TRBJ2-5	.	CSVERVERGVIKETQYF	TGCAGCGTTGAAAGGGTCGAAAGGGGGGTCATCAAAGAGACCCAGTACTTC
.	TRBV10-3	TRBJ1-1	once	CAISESGEGMNTEAFF	TGTGCCATCAGTGAGTCTGGGGAGGGCATGAACACTGAAGCTTTCTTT
TRBD1	TRBV7-9	TRBJ2-7	.	CASTPGQASYEQYF	TGTGCCAGCACCCCGGGACAGGCTTCCTACGAGCAGTACTTC
.	TRBV4-1	TRBJ2-1	.	CASSHHQQSNNEQFF	TGCGCCAGCAGCCACCATCAGCAGAGTAACAATGAGCAGTTCTTC
TRBD1	TRBV27	TRBJ2-5	.	CASNQQGAGETQYF	TGTGCCAGCAACCAACAGGGGGCTGGGGAGACCCAGTACTTC
.	TRBV5-1	TRBJ2-4	.	CASSETRVLEGNIQYF	TGCGCCAGCAGCGAGACCCGGGTTCTCGAGGGGAACATTCAGTACTTC